The source of this TCR beta chain is a study of shared clonotypes between healthy human individuals. Germline lookup yields CDR1 ENHRY and CDR2 SYGVKD. The CDR3 runs to 14 residues. Losses at the gene ends were 7 bases for V and 1 base for J; bases not matched to a gene: 6. Clones were read by immunoSEQ multiplex PCR, and TCRdb kept only the in-frame ones, dropping some. The sample lists more than 400,000 clones; approximately 82% were seen once. This chain links TRBV10-3 with TRBJ1-1, with 7 bases fitting TRBD1. The sample taken for sequencing was PBMCs. The TCR originated in a woman aged 40 to 50 in good health. Some clones in this sample may be carry-over from other donors' samples. The CDR3 sequence is CAITAGQQNTEAFF. The DNA of the CDR3 is TGTGCCATCACCGCGGGACAGCAGAACACTGAAGCTTTCTTT.